This entry concerns a single T cell receptor (beta chain). What it recognizes is unknown. The CDR3 is 15 amino acids. V lost 3 bases and J lost 4; bases outside the gene matches: 9. Germline loops: CDR1 SQVTM, CDR2 ANQGSEA. The entry originates in a study of early stage breast cancer tumors. Points from the study as a whole: Compared with adjacent normal breast, tumors showed approximately 2.5-fold denser, more clonal T cells. Tumor and normal breast were distinguished via blood comparison in 14 of 16 patients.

Clones were read by immunoSEQ multiplex PCR, and TCRdb kept only the in-frame ones, dropping some. The sample records more than 7,500 clones, 60% to 80% being singletons. Sample: normal breast tissue next to the tumor. The gene calls are TRBV29-1 and TRBJ2-3; TRBD2 aligns across 8 bases. The clonotype comes from a person between 55 and 69 years old with breast cancer. In DNA, the CDR3 is TGCAGCGTTGAGGGACTAGTAGTTTCTCCAGATACGCAGTATTTT. This sequence encodes CSVEGLVVSPDTQYF.